This T cell receptor (beta chain) originates from a study of blood T cell repertoires in COVID-19 (dated by TCRdb to the early 2020s). About the full investigation: Samples from collaborators originated in the United States, Italy and Spain and spanned both the acute and convalescent phases of COVID-19. The prospective study material was composed of cDNA or gDNA derived from T cells, B-cell-depleted T cells, or PBMCs. Subjects who had been exposed to COVID-19, were actively infected with it, or had recovered from it provided the deeply sampled blood TCRbeta repertoires that made up the dataset. The repertoires were released in a freely available public database intended as a resource for research on the immune response to SARS-CoV-2. The samples were drawn from two sources: the first 160 participants of the ongoing ImmuneRACE study, and over 950 subjects contributed by 6 global collaborators. The sample metadata nearly always contained a de-identified subject ID, COVID-19 status, age in years and sex. Where available, HLA class I and class II types were obtained from metadata supplied by the sample provider rather than from assay-based typing.

TCRbeta CDR3 regions were amplified from genomic DNA using the immunoSEQ Assay, a bias-controlled multiplex PCR. The authors' pipeline ran thus. The number of nucleated cells in each sample was estimated by amplification of reference gene primers within the assay. To quantify the absolute abundance of each unique TCRbeta CDR3 rearrangement, sequence reads were collapsed and filtered. For each sample, productive Simpson clonality was calculated as the square root of Simpson's diversity index over productive rearrangements. TCRdb limited this immuneACCESS table to in-frame rearrangements with V and J called. A share of clones is missing; checked studies link under half to unresolved V genes, and the rest is unexplained. D and trimming come from the DNA, and the V and J calls and clone size come from that table. The table for this sample lists under 85,000 clones; 85% of them were counted only once. The ten largest clones represent around 3.2% of the sample.

Worth noting for this clone: This clone's antigen is unknown. Per-base qualities were not stored, and no clone one base away is much larger.

Each collaborating institution followed its own protocols to collect whole blood in K2EDTA tubes. For TCRbeta analysis, collaborators shipped samples as frozen whole blood, isolated PBMCs, or DNA extracted from either of those sample types. Reading the germline V gene (reference sequence) gives CDR1 GTSNPN and CDR2 SVGIG. The CDR3 runs 13 residues from the cysteine to the phenylalanine. Just the 39-base CDR3 DNA is kept, in frame starting at base 1. V ends up 2 bases short and J 3 bases short, with an unmatched junction base count of 3. Beyond this particular receptor, the publication reports: Clinical and demographic metadata were provided uncurated, with the amount varying by source and participant.

The rearrangement combines TRBV30 with TRBJ1-2, and TRBD1 matches 7 of the central bases. What was sequenced was peripheral blood. The sequence was obtained from an elderly man with acute or convalescent COVID-19. The CDR3 in this case is CAWSPQGDYGYTF. The base sequence is TGTGCCTGGAGTCCCCAGGGGGACTATGGCTACACCTTC. With the portions outside the CDR3 filled from the reference TRBV30 and TRBJ1-2 genes, the complete variable region becomes SQTIHQWPATLVQPVGSPLSLECTVEGTSNPNLYWYRQAAGRGLQLLFYSVGIGQISSEVPQNLSASRPQDRQFILSSKKLLLSDSGFYLCAWSPQGDYGYTFGSGTRLTVV.